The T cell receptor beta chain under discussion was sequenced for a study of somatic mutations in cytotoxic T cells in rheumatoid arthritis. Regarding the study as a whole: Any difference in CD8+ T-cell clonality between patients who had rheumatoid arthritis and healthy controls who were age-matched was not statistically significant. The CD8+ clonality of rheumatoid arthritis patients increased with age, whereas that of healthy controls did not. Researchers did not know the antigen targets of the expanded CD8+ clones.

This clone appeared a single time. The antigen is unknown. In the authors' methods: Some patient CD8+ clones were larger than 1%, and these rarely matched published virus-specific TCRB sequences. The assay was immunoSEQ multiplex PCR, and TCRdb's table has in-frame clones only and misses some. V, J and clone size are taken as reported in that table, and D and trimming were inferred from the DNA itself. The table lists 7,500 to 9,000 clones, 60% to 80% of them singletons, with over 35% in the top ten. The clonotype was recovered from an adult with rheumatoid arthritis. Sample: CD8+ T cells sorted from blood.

CDR3 DNA sequence: TGTGCCCCGGCGGGAATCACCTACAATGAGCAGTTCTTC. It translates to CAPAGITYNEQFF. V usage is TRBV2 and J usage is TRBJ2-1; D perhaps matches TRBD2 (6 bases). The CDR3 runs to 13 residues. Germline assignment: CDR1 SNHLY and CDR2 FYNNEI. Trimming pared 11 bases from V and 2 bases from J, leaving 13 bases between.